These 23 T cell receptor beta chains originate from one sample sequenced in a study of cytomegalovirus exposure and HLA in healthy donors (dated by TCRdb to about 2017). Library method: the immunoSEQ multiplex PCR assay. For the multiplex PCR, a mixture combining 60 forward primers for TCR Vbeta segments and 13 reverse primers for TCR Jbeta segments was used. TCRdb obtained this table from immuneACCESS and retained in-frame rearrangements with V and J assigned. These tables miss some clones; where compared with another copy, unresolved V genes account for less than half of the shortfall, and the remainder is unexplained. The table for this sample lists over 85,000 clones; around 73% of them were counted only once. Of the sample, 0.95% to 1.5% is held by the ten largest clones. The specimen sequenced was PBMCs. These receptor sequences come from a female donor in good health and CMV-seronegative.

This chain links TRBV28 with TRBJ2-2, with 8 bases lining up with TRBD2. Germline CDR1 is MDHEN and CDR2 is SYDVKM. The CDR3 loop spans 15 amino acids. The V gene end was trimmed by 5 bases and the J gene end by 5 bases; junction bases not matched to a gene: 7. As DNA, the CDR3 is TGTGCCAGCAGTATACTAGCGGAGGGAACCGGGGAGCTGTTTTTT. This encodes CASSILAEGTGELFF.

The rearrangement joins TRBV15 to TRBJ1-5; TRBD1 is a possible D gene (6 bases). The CDR3 covers 16 residues. The V gene's germline CDR1 is LNHNV and CDR2 YYDKDF (reference sequence). Trimming removed 4 bases from V and 2 bases from J, with 15 bases in between. CDR3 in amino acids: CATSTPRPGGNQPQHF. CDR3 coding DNA: TGTGCCACCAGCACCCCGAGGCCAGGGGGCAATCAGCCCCAGCATTTT.

J is TRBJ2-7 and V is TRBV7-9; 9 bases map to TRBD1. J gave up 6 bases and V 0 bases, and 9 bases lay outside the gene matches. Germline values: CDR1 SEHNR, CDR2 FQNEAQ (reference sequence). The CDR3 contains 16 residues. CDR3 DNA sequence: TGTGCCAGCAGCTTAGCGCTGGGACAGGGTATCCCCGAGCAGTACTTC. Translation: CASSLALGQGIPEQYF. Looking up the rest from reference TRBV7-9 and TRBJ2-7 gives the full variable domain: DTGVSQNPRHKITKRGQNVTFRCDPISEHNRLYWYRQTLGQGPEFLTYFQNEAQLEKSRLLSDRFSAERPKGSFSTLEIQRTEQGDSAMYLCASSLALGQGIPEQYFGPGTRLTVT.

V and J are TRBV6-5 and TRBJ2-5, with 8 positions matching TRBD1. In germline, CDR1 is MNHEY, CDR2 SVGAGI. J gave up 4 bases and V 4 bases, and 5 bases lay outside the gene matches. CDR3 length: 14 amino acids. In DNA form, the CDR3 reads TGTGCCAGCAGTTCACAGGGGGTGCTAGAGACCCAGTACTTC. Amino acid sequence: CASSSQGVLETQYF.

The rearrangement uses TRBV19 and TRBJ2-7; no definite D call. There are 14 residues in the CDR3. Germline lookup yields CDR1 LNHDA and CDR2 SQIVND (reference sequence). V lost 3 bases and J 7 bases, leaving 16 bases between the germline ends. As DNA, the CDR3 is TGTGCCAGTAGTATCACCGGAGTCCCCGTTGAGCAGTACTTC. Translating gives CASSITGVPVEQYF.

V usage is TRBV5-1 and J usage is TRBJ1-1; a weak D match, TRBD1 (6 bases). Looked up from germline, CDR1 is SGHRS and CDR2 is YFSETQ. This CDR3 comprises 14 residues. V gave up 5 bases and J gave up 4 bases, with 15 bases separating them. CDR3 sequence reads: CASRSGTTGTEAFF. The CDR3 DNA follows: TGCGCCAGCAGGTCCGGGACAACTGGCACTGAAGCTTTCTTT.

This clone was seen a single time. The chain joins TRBV28 to TRBJ2-5; D perhaps matches TRBD2 (6 bases). Trimming cost V 2 bases and J 4 bases, with 14 bases left between them. This CDR3 region has 15 residues. Germline V gene sequence: CDR1 MDHEN, CDR2 SYDVKM. The CDR3 loop reads CASSLGGSRGETQYF. As DNA, the CDR3 is TGTGCCAGCAGTTTAGGGGGGTCCCGTGGAGAGACCCAGTACTTC.

The V and J genes are TRBV29-1 and TRBJ1-1, with D maybe TRBD1 (5 bases). Per germline, CDR1 SQVTM and CDR2 ANQGSEA. Trimming stripped 3 bases from V and 2 bases from J, with 16 bases between. The CDR3 has 15 residues. This chain's CDR3 is CSVDSTAAPNTEAFF. CDR3 nucleotide sequence: TGCAGCGTTGATTCGACAGCCGCCCCTAACACTGAAGCTTTCTTT.

This clone has only a few counts. This chain uses TRBV7-9 with TRBJ1-1; 7 positions agree with TRBD1. Trimming took 6 bases from V and 1 from J; bases not matched to a gene: 2. This CDR3 contains 13 residues. CDR1 is SEHNR, CDR2 FQNEAQ, per germline (reference sequence). CDR3 region: CASRSGGNTEAFF. The DNA for the CDR3 is TGTGCCAGCAGATCAGGGGGGAACACTGAAGCTTTCTTT.

The genes are TRBV25-1 and TRBJ1-1, with 10 nucleotides matching TRBD1. The junction had 9 bases not matched to a gene; V was cut back by 0 bases and J by 11 bases. The CDR3 spans 15 residues. Germline CDR1 and CDR2: MGHDK and SYGVNS. CDR3 sequence: CASSEYEEGTGDAFF. DNA for the CDR3: TGTGCCAGCAGTGAATATGAAGAAGGGACAGGGGACGCTTTCTTT.

J is TRBJ1-1 and V is TRBV5-5; 9 bases are shared with TRBD1. Trimming took 3 bases from V and 7 from J; bases not matched to a gene: 4. This CDR3 comprises 13 residues. Germline CDR1 is SGHKS and CDR2 is YYEKEE (reference sequence). The CDR3 nucleotides read TGTGCCAGCAGCTCGACAGGGGGTGGTGAAGCTTTCTTT. Its protein is CASSSTGGGEAFF.

The V and J genes are TRBV11-2 and TRBJ1-2; 9 nucleotides agree with TRBD1. This CDR3 is 15 amino acids long. Germline trimming cut 3 bases from V and 2 bases from J; bases unmatched to any gene: 4. Germline values: CDR1 SGHAT, CDR2 FQNNGV. In DNA, the CDR3 is TGTGCCAGCAGCTTCCGACAGGGGGGAAACTATGGCTACACCTTC. Amino acids: CASSFRQGGNYGYTF. Combining the CDR3 with reference TRBV11-2 and TRBJ1-2 gives the whole variable domain EAGVAQSPRYKIIEKRQSVAFWCNPISGHATLYWYQQILGQGPKLLIQFQNNGVVDDSQLPKDRFSAERLKGVDSTLKIQPAKLEDSAVYLCASSFRQGGNYGYTFGSGTRLTVV.

The rearrangement uses TRBV6-1 and TRBJ2-1; 10 nucleotides match TRBD2. Looked up from germline, CDR1 is MNHNS and CDR2 is SASEGT. V lost 3 bases and J lost 9; bases outside the gene matches: 11. This CDR3 is built from 16 residues. CDR3 DNA: TGTGCCAGCAGTGAGGGAGTCGGGACTAGCGATCGTGAGCAGTTCTTC. Its translation: CASSEGVGTSDREQFF.

This clone was found a few times. The J gene is TRBJ1-2, the V gene TRBV28; 7 bases align to TRBD1. V lost 6 bases to trimming and J lost 7 bases; unmatched junction nucleotides: 11. The CDR3 contains 14 residues. Germline V gene data show CDR1 as MDHEN and CDR2 as SYDVKM. The DNA of the CDR3 is TGTGCCAGCAGAGGACAGGCTACGTGGAGTGGCTACACCTTC. It specifies CASRGQATWSGYTF.

The chain is built from TRBV27 and TRBJ2-7; D might be TRBD2 (7 bases). V shed 6 bases and J shed 4 bases, with 13 bases lying between them. Germline assignment: CDR1 MNHEY and CDR2 SMNVEV (reference sequence). This CDR3 has 13 residues. CDR3 in amino acids: CASRRGGPYEQYF. In DNA, the CDR3 is TGTGCCAGCAGACGCGGGGGCCCTTACGAGCAGTACTTC.

This sequence joins TRBV21-1 and TRBJ1-2; TRBD1 is the table's D call, not checked against the DNA. TRBV21-1 counts as a pseudogene. The CDR3 loop spans 17 amino acids. Here the CDR3 DNA reads TGTGCCAGCATCACGTGCAGGGATTCGGTCCCCCCTCGCGGCTACACCTTC. Protein: CASITCRDSVPPRGYTF.

The count of this clone is one. CDR3 sequence: CASSYSGAQDTQYF. Written as DNA, the CDR3 is TGTGCCAGCAGTTACTCGGGAGCGCAAGATACGCAGTATTTT. This chain connects TRBV6-5 to TRBJ2-3, with D possibly being TRBD2 (5 bases). The CDR3 contains 14 residues. Germline assignment: CDR1 MNHEY and CDR2 SVGAGI. The V end was cut by 0 bases, the J end by 5 bases, with 9 bases between.

V usage is TRBV28 and J usage is TRBJ1-5; D not certain. Trimming shortened V by 6 bases and J by 3 bases, and 15 bases separated the two germline ends. Germline values: CDR1 MDHEN, CDR2 SYDVKM. CDR3 length equals 15 residues. The CDR3 nucleotides are TGTGCCAGCAGCCCATTGCTCGGGGACAATCAGCCCCAGCATTTT. It is translated as CASSPLLGDNQPQHF.

In its sample, this clone was seen once. The chain links TRBV7-2 to TRBJ2-5; 10 bases map to TRBD2. CDR1 SGHTA and CDR2 FQGNSA come from the germline V gene. V gave up 5 bases and J gave up 2 bases; unmatched junction bases: 2. The CDR3 extends over 14 amino acids. The CDR3 loop reads CASSKRGGQETQYF. The CDR3 DNA is TGTGCCAGCAGCAAGCGGGGGGGACAAGAGACCCAGTACTTC.

This clone was counted a single time. V usage is TRBV27 and J usage is TRBJ2-7; 12 bases are shared with TRBD2. This CDR3 spans 15 amino acids. Germline V lookup: CDR1 MNHEY, CDR2 SMNVEV (reference sequence). V was clipped by 5 bases and J by 7 bases; unmatched bases: 9. Here the CDR3 DNA reads TGTGCCAGCAGTCTCCGACTAGCGGGAGCCAGGGAGCAGTACTTC. Protein sequence: CASSLRLAGAREQYF.

This clone was found a few times. This chain links TRBV5-6 with TRBJ1-2; unclear D gene. V lost 2 bases and J 4 bases, leaving 9 bases between the germline ends. CDR3 length: 13 amino acids. CDR1 and CDR2 from the germline V gene are SGHDT and YYEEEE. The CDR3 coding sequence is TGTGCCAGCAGCTTCGGAGGACTCTATGGCTACACCTTC. Translation gives CASSFGGLYGYTF.

This sequence joins TRBV5-4 and TRBJ1-2, with 9 bases fitting TRBD1. Trimming cost V 5 bases and J 4 bases; bases outside gene matches: 9. Germline CDR1 and CDR2: SGHNT and YYREEE (reference sequence). The CDR3 runs to 15 residues. This CDR3 is CASREGQGLGYGYTF. CDR3 nucleotide sequence: TGTGCCAGCAGGGAAGGACAGGGGCTAGGCTATGGCTACACCTTC.

In its sample, this clone was seen a few times. The chain recombines TRBV28 with TRBJ2-7, with 9 bases identical to TRBD2. Germline CDR1 is MDHEN and CDR2 is SYDVKM. Unmatched junction bases numbered 5, after V lost 2 bases and J lost 3 bases. The CDR3 consists of 15 residues. The CDR3 is CASSLTGTSRYEQYF. In nucleotides, the CDR3 is TGTGCCAGCAGTTTAACCGGGACTAGCCGCTACGAGCAGTACTTC.